This TCR beta chain was found in a study of cytomegalovirus exposure and HLA in healthy donors. About the study: Inside one of the first data releases sat 85 million or so unique TCRs taken from HLA-typed donors.

Both 60 Vbeta primers and 13 Jbeta primers went into the PCR. In the study's own analysis: In a later analysis, of 80 million to 90 million unique beta chains, roughly 10 million appeared in at least two donors. This table comes from immunoSEQ multiplex PCR, and its TCRdb copy is limited to in-frame clones, with some not included. Clone size and V and J calls were adopted from that table, with D and trimming inferred from the DNA. The table lists approximately 140,000 clones, about four fifths of them singletons. Study-wide results and caveats: Analysis performed later showed TCR beta chains linked to HLA being more clonally expanded than equally common others. Many donors shared some public TCRs, even though most TCR sequences were rare.

Concerning this clone: The target antigen is unknown.

From germline, CDR1 is MGHRA and CDR2 YSYEKL. This CDR3 region has 15 residues. Trimming took 6 bases from V and 5 from J, leaving 19 bases between them. The chain links TRBV4-1 to TRBJ1-2; possibly TRBD1 for D (5 bases). Material: PBMCs. This TCR was sampled from a man aged 45-65 years in good health and CMV-seropositive. This CDR3 reads CASRSVGADIYGYTF. Here the CDR3 DNA reads TGCGCCAGCAGGAGTGTAGGGGCCGACATATATGGCTACACCTTC.